This record concerns one T cell receptor beta chain sequence. This record belongs to a study of OX40 agonist ivuxolimab in advanced cancers. In the study overall: Cohort: 75% to 90% men, mean age about 60, aged about 20 to 90.

Assay: immunoSEQ multiplex PCR; the TCRdb copy retains only in-frame clones and omits some. The sample lists 35,000 to 45,000 clones, 60% to 85% occurring once. The receptor was isolated from an adult with an advanced solid tumor such as melanoma, head and neck, liver or kidney cancer. Specimen: CD4+ or CD8+ T cells sorted from blood, collected in a trial of the OX40 agonist ivuxolimab.

The CDR3 is CASRGQGYEQYF. CDR3 coding DNA: TGTGCCAGCAGGGGGCAGGGGTACGAGCAGTACTTC. This sequence joins TRBV7-9 and TRBJ2-7; TRBD1 is a possible D gene (6 bases). The length of the CDR3 is 12 residues. CDR1 and CDR2 (germline): SEHNR, FQNEAQ (reference sequence). V dropped 6 bases and J dropped 4 bases, with 10 bases sitting between them.